This T cell receptor (beta chain) was identified during a study of T cell responses to AZD1222 COVID-19 vaccine. Study findings and constraints: Dominant at 160-218 and 743-854, vaccine-associated CD4 TCRs also spanned spike.

TCRdb's copy holds only in-frame clones and misses some; the assay was immunoSEQ multiplex PCR. The sample holds 150,000 to 200,000 clones; roughly nine tenths are singletons and the top ten take over 1.5%. Remarks on this clone: The antigen remains unidentified.

Germline CDR1 reads LGHDT; CDR2 reads YNNKEL (reference sequence). V gave up 0 bases and J gave up 2 bases, with 10 bases separating them. The length of the CDR3 is 15 residues. The sequences come from peripheral blood, collected 28 days after the second AZD1222 dose. This clonotype originated in an adult who received the AZD1222 COVID-19 vaccine. This chain connects TRBV3-1 (or the pseudogene TRBV3-2) to TRBJ1-2; perhaps TRBD1 as D (6 bases). CDR3: CASSQERQGNYGYTF. The CDR3 bases are TGTGCCAGCAGCCAAGAACGGCAGGGGAACTATGGCTACACCTTC.